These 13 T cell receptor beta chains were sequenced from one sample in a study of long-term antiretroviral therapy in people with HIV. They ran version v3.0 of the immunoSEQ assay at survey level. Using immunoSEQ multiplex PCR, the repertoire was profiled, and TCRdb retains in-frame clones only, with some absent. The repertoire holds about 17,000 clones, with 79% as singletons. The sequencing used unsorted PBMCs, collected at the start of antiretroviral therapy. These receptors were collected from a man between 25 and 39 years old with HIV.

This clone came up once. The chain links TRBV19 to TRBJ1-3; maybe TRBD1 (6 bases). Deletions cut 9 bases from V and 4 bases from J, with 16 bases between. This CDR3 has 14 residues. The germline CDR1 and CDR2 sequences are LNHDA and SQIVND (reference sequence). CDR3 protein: CASKLQGSGNTIYF. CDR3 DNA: TGTGCCAGCAAGCTACAGGGATCCGGAAACACCATATATTTT.

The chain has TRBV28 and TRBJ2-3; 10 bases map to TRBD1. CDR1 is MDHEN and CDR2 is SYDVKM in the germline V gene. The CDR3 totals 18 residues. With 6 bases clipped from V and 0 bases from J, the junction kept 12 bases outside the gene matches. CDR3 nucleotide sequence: TGTGCCAGCAGGGGGGTGGGGACAGGGGTAACCAGCACAGATACGCAGTATTTT. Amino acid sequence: CASRGVGTGVTSTDTQYF.

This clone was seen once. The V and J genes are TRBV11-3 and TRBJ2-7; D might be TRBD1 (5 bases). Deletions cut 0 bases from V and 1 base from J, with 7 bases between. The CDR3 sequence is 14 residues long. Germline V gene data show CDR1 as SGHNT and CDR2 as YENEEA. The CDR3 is CASSLDRASYEQYF. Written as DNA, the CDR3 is TGTGCCAGCAGCTTAGACAGGGCATCCTACGAGCAGTACTTC.

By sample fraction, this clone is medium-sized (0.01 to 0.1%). CDR3 protein: CASSQEPDSNQPQHF. Written as DNA, the CDR3 is TGCGCCAGCAGCCAAGAGCCGGACAGCAATCAGCCCCAGCATTTT. This chain connects TRBV4-3 to TRBJ1-5; D is ambiguous. In germline, CDR1 is LGHNA, CDR2 YSLEER. The CDR3 is 15 residues long. Trimming left V 0 bases short and J 1 base short, with 7 bases between.

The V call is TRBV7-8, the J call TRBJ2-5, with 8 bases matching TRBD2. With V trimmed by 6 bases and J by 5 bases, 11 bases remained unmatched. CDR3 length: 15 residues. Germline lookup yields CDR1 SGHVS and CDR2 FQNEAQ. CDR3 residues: CASRKAGADGETQYF. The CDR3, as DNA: TGTGCCAGCAGGAAAGCGGGAGCCGATGGGGAGACCCAGTACTTC.

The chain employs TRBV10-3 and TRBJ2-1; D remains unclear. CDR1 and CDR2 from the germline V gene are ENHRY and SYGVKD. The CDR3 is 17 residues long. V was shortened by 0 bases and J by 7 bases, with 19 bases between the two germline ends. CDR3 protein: CAISESTPTRRDNEQFF. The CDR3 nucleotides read TGTGCCATCAGTGAGTCGACTCCGACTCGCCGTGATAATGAGCAGTTCTTC.

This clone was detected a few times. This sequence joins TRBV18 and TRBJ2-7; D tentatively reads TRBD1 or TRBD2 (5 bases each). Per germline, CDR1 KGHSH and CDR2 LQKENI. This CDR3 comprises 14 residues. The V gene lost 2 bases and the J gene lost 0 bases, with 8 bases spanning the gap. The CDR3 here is CASSPGGGSYEQYF. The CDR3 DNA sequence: TGTGCCAGCTCACCAGGGGGTGGCTCCTACGAGCAGTACTTC.

CDR3 nucleotides: TGCGCCAGCAGCTTGGTCGGCTTCACAGATACGCAGTATTTT. Translating gives CASSLVGFTDTQYF. The rearrangement joins TRBV5-1 to TRBJ2-3, with no clear D. Germline CDR1 SGHRS, CDR2 YFSETQ. CDR3 length: 14 amino acids. V shed 0 bases and J shed 2 bases, with 7 bases lying between them.

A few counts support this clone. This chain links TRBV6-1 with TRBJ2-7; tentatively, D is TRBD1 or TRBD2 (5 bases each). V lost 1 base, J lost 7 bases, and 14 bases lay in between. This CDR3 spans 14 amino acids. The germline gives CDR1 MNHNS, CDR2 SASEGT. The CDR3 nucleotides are TGTGCCAGCAGTGAAGGGGTAGGGACCTGGGAGCAGTACTTC. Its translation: CASSEGVGTWEQYF.

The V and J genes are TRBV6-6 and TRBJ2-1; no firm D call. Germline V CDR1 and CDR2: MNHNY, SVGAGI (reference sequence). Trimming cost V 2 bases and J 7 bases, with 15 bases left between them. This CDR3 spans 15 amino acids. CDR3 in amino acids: CASSYSLEVTNEQFF. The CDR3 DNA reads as TGTGCCAGCAGTTACAGTCTAGAGGTCACAAATGAGCAGTTCTTC.

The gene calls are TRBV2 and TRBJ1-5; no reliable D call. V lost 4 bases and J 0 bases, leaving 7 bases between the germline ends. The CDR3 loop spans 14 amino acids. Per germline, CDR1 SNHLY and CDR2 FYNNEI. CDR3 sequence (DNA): TGTGCCAGCAGTGGGAGCGGTAGCAATCAGCCCCAGCATTTT. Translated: CASSGSGSNQPQHF.

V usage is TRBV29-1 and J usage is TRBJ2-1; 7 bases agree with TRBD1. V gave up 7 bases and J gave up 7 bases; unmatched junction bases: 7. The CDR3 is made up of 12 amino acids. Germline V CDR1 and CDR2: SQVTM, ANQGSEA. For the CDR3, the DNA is TGCAGCGGTGGAATGACAGGGAATGAGCAGTTCTTC. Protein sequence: CSGGMTGNEQFF.

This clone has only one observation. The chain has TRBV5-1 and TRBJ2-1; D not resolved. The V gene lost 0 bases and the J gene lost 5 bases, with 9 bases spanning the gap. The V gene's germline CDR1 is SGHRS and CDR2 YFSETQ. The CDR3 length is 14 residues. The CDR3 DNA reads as TGCGCCAGCAGCTTGGGGCCGGTTAACAATGAGCAGTTCTTC. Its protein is CASSLGPVNNEQFF.